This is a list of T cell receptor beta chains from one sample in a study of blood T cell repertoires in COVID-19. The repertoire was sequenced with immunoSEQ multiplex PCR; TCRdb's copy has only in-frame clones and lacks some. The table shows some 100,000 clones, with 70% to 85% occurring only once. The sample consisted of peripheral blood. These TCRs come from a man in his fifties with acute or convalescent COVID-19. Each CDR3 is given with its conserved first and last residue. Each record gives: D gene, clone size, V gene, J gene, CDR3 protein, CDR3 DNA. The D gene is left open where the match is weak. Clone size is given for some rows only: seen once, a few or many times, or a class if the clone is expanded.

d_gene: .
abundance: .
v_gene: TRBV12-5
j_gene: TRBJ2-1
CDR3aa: CASGLGTGVGNEQFF
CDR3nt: TGTGCTAGTGGTTTGGGCACGGGAGTTGGCAATGAGCAGTTCTTC

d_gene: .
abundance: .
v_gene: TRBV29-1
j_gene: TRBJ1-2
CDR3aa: CSVEDQAGNGYTF
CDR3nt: TGCAGCGTTGAAGATCAGGCAGGGAATGGCTACACCTTC

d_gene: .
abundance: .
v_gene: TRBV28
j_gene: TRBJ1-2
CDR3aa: CASSLWGGFGYGYTF
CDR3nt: TGTGCCAGCAGTTTATGGGGAGGGTTTGGCTATGGCTACACCTTC

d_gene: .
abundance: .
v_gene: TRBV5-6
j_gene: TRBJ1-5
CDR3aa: CASSMGGESQPQHF
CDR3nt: TGTGCCAGCAGCATGGGGGGGGAAAGTCAGCCCCAGCATTTT

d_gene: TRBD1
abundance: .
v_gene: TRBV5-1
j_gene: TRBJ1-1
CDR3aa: CASSLAVGGSLTLNTEAFF
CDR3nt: TGCGCCAGCAGCTTGGCGGTAGGGGGCTCCCTCACACTTAACACTGAAGCTTTCTTT

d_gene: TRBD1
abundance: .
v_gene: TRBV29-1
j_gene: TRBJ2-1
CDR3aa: CSVDRTGMEFF
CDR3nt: TGCAGCGTTGACCGGACAGGGATGGAGTTCTTC

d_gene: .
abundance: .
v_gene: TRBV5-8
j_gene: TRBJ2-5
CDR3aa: CASSIQGGETQYF
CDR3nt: TGTGCCAGCAGCATACAGGGAGGGGAGACCCAGTACTTC

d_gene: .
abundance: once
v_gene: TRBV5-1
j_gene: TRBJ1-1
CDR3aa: CASSSSGLGDVAFF
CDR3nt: TGCGCCAGCAGCTCCTCAGGTTTAGGCGACGTAGCTTTCTTT

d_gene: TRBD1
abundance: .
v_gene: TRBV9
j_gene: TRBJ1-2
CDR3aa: CASSVVDRVSYPSYGYTF
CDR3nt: TGTGCCAGCAGCGTAGTTGACAGGGTATCTTACCCTAGCTATGGCTACACCTTC

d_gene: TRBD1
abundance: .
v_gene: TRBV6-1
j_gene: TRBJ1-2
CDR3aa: CACVDRGEGYGYTF
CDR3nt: TGTGCCTGCGTGGACAGGGGAGAGGGCTATGGCTACACCTTC

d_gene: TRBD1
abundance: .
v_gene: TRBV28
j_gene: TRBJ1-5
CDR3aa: CASGIDTGANQPQHF
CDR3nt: TGTGCCAGCGGTATAGACACAGGGGCGAACCAGCCCCAGCATTTT

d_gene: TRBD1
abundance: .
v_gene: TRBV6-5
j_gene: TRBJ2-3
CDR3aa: CASRQGRRTDTQYF
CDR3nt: TGTGCCAGCCGACAGGGAAGGCGCACAGATACGCAGTATTTT

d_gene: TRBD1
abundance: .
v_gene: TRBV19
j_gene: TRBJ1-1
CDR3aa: CASSNLQGAEAFF
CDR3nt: TGTGCCAGTAGTAACTTACAGGGGGCTGAAGCTTTCTTT

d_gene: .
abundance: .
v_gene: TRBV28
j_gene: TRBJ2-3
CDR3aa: CASSSTSTDTQYF
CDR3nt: TGTGCCAGCAGTTCCACTTCTACAGATACGCAGTATTTT

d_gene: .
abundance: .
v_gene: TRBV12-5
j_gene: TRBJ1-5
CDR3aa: CASGLTEDNQPQHF
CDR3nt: TGTGCTAGTGGTTTGACGGAGGACAATCAGCCCCAGCATTTT

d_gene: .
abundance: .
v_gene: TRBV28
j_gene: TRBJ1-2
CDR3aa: CASTPYREGGGGGYTF
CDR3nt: TGTGCCAGCACTCCTTACCGGGAGGGGGGTGGAGGAGGCTACACCTTC

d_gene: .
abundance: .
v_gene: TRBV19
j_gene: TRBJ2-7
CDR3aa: CASSLQANKDYEQYF
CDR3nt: TGTGCCAGTAGTCTCCAGGCTAATAAAGACTACGAGCAGTACTTC

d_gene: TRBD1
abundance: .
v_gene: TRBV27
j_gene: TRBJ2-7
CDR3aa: CASTKQGAHYEQYF
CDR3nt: TGTGCCAGCACCAAACAGGGGGCACACTACGAGCAGTACTTC

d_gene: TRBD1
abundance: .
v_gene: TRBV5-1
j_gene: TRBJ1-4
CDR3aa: CASSLGDREWEKLFF
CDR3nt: TGCGCCAGCAGCTTGGGGGACAGGGAGTGGGAAAAACTGTTTTTT

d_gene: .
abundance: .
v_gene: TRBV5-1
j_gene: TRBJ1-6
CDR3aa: CASKPRGSGSSYNSPLHF
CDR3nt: TGCGCCAGCAAGCCAAGGGGGTCGGGGAGCTCCTATAATTCACCCCTCCACTTT

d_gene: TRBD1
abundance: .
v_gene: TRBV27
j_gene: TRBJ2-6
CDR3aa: CASSRQGMGANVLTF
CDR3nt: TGTGCCAGCAGTCGACAGGGAATGGGGGCCAACGTCCTGACTTTC

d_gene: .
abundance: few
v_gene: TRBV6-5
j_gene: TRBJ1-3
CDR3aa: CASSSVTSGNTIYF
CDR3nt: TGTGCCAGCAGTTCGGTAACCTCTGGAAACACCATATATTTT

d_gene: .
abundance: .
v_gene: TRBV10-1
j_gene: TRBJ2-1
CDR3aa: CASSSTSSSYNEQFF
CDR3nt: TGCGCCAGCAGTTCGACTTCGAGCTCCTACAATGAGCAGTTCTTC

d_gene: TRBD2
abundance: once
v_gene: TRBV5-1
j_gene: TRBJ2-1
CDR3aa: CASSFGGGSYNEQFF
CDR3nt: TGCGCCAGCAGCTTTGGCGGGGGCTCCTACAATGAGCAGTTCTTC

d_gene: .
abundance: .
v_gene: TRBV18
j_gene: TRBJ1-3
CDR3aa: CASSGQTTGNTIYF
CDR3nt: TGTGCCAGCTCAGGACAGACCACTGGAAACACCATATATTTT

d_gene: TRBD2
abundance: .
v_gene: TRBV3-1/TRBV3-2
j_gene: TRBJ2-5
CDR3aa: CASSPPAFSGGGEETQYF
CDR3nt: TGTGCCAGCAGCCCGCCGGCCTTTAGCGGGGGGGGTGAAGAGACCCAGTACTTC

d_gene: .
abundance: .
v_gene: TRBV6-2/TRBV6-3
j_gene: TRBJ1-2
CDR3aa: CASSYRRGYTF
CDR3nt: TGTGCCAGCAGTTACCGGCGGGGCTACACCTTC

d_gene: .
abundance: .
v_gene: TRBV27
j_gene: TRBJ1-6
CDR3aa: CASSLGWGTYNSPLHF
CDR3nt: TGTGCCAGCAGTTTAGGCTGGGGCACCTATAATTCACCCCTCCACTTT

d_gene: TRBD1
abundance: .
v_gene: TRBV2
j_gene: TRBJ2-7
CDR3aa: CASGGTGSEQYF
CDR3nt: TGTGCCAGCGGCGGGACAGGGAGCGAGCAGTACTTC

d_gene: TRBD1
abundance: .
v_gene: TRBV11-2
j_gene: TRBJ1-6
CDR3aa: CASSLRGRGNSPLHF
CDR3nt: TGTGCCAGCAGCTTGAGGGGGCGAGGAAATTCACCCCTCCACTTT

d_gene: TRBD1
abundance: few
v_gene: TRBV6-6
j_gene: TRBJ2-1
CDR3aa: CASSWTGDNEQFF
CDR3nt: TGTGCCAGCAGTTGGACAGGGGATAATGAGCAGTTCTTC

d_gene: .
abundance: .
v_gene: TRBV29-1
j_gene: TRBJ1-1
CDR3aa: CSVSGGAVTEAFF
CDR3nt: TGCAGCGTTAGTGGGGGCGCGGTGACTGAAGCTTTCTTT

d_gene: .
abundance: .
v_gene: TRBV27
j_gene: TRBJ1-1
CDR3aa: CASSITGLTEAFF
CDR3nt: TGTGCCAGCAGTATCACAGGCCTAACTGAAGCTTTCTTT

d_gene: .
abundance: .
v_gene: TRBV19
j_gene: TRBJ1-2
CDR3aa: CASSTSSLNCQATYGYTF
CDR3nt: TGTGCCAGTAGTACCAGCTCACTCAATTGTCAGGCAACCTATGGCTACACCTTC

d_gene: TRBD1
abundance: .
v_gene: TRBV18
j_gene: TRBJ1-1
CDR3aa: CASSLDRATEAFF
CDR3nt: TGTGCCAGCTCCCTGGACAGGGCCACTGAAGCTTTCTTT

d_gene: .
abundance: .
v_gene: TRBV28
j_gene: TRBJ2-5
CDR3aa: CASSPQETQYF
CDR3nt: TGTGCCAGCAGTCCTCAAGAGACCCAGTACTTC

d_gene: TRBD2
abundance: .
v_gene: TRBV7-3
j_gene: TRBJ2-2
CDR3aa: CASSPSSGGAGGELFF
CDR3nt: TGTGCCAGCAGCCCCTCTAGCGGGGGGGCCGGCGGGGAGCTGTTTTTT

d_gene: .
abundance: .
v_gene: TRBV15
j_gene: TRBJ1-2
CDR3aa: CATKKTGFEDYGYTF
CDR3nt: TGTGCCACCAAAAAAACGGGGTTTGAGGACTATGGCTACACCTTC